This T cell receptor (beta chain) was profiled in a study of CD8+CD57+ T cells in acquired aplastic anemia. Whole-study context: DNA per sorted CD4+ or CD8+ sample ranged roughly 0.19 to 30 ug, averaging roughly 3.2 ug. Healthy donors yielded 9 million to 14 million CD4+ cell reads on average. Broader study findings: Any difference that existed in CD8+ Simpson's diversity between patients and controls was not significant. In common between the patients and the controls were twenty-nine CD8+ CDR3 sequences.

Germline V CDR1 and CDR2: SGHDN, FVKESK. CDR3 length equals 18 residues. The ends lost 0 bases at V and 8 bases at J; junction bases unmatched: 11. The template used for profiling TCR beta VDJ and CDR3 was genomic DNA. A single record per CDR3 protein comes from TCRdb applying MiXCR to the reads. The sample includes approximately 160,000 distinct CDR3 sequences, roughly 45% seen only once; the top ten take 1.1%. On this clonotype: Its antigen is not known.

The clonotype comes from a human donor in good health. Material: sorted CD4+, CD8+, or CD8+CD57+ T cells (not recorded which) from PBMCs. The chain combines TRBV14 with TRBJ1-6; 9 bases line up with TRBD1. CDR3 sequence (DNA): TGTGCCAGCAGCCAAGAATTTGGGACAGGGCTTGTTCATTCACCCCTCCACTTT. Translation gives CASSQEFGTGLVHSPLHF.